This T cell receptor beta chain was retrieved from a study of blood T cells in healthy people across ages. Study-level background: Capture by template switching was about one barcoded beta molecule per two T cells. Findings of the study overall: Any changes in expanded clonotypes were possibly confounded, as donor CMV status remained unknown. PBMCs went unsorted, and a conclusive naive versus antigen-experienced comparison was therefore prevented.

Combining a sample-barcoded 5' primer with a J-beta primer mix, a second PCR ran for roughly 7 to 12 cycles. Each cDNA molecule received a tag from a template-switch adaptor that had 12 random nucleotides. One entry per CDR3 protein, called by TCRdb with MiXCR from the 5' RACE reads. The table lists about 1.8 million distinct CDR3 sequences, about 50% of them singletons, with less than 2.5% in the top ten. This CDR3 comprises 14 residues. Trimming stripped 7 bases from V and 4 bases from J, with 13 bases between. Germline-derived CDR1 and CDR2 are MDHEN and SYDVKM. This clonotype was counted only a few times. The antigen remains unidentified.

The J gene is TRBJ1-4, the V gene TRBV28; no clear D. This clonotype was obtained from a woman between 35 and 50 years old in good health. Sequenced input: blood. The CDR3 loop reads CASTEDGYNEKLFF. The CDR3, as DNA: TGTGCCAGCACTGAGGACGGATATAATGAAAAACTGTTTTTT.